These T cell receptor beta chains were read from a single sample in a study of blood T cell repertoires in COVID-19. The assay was immunoSEQ multiplex PCR, and TCRdb's table has in-frame clones only and misses some. The sample yields 180,000 or so clones, 70% to 85% seen once. Sample: peripheral blood. The receptors were sampled from a man in his 60s who had recovered from COVID-19. Each CDR3 is given without its conserved first and last residue. Each record gives: J gene, clone size, V gene, CDR3 protein. Clone size, where shown, is once, few, many, or a class for clones that have expanded.

>TRBJ1-1|.|TRBV5-6
ASSLNPDTEAF
>TRBJ1-2|.|TRBV3-1/TRBV3-2
ASSQDSARDYGYT
>TRBJ2-7|few|TRBV30
AWSDLTGSYEQY
>TRBJ1-2|.|TRBV25-1
ASSEGGRAYYGYT
>TRBJ2-5|.|TRBV18
ASSQGTGKETQY
>TRBJ2-3|.|TRBV6-5
ASSPDRPGTDTQY
>TRBJ2-3|.|TRBV6-5
ASSRDRGSTDTQY
>TRBJ1-4|.|TRBV5-1
ASSFGQGREKLF
>TRBJ1-1|once|TRBV10-3
AIGGVLGGAEAF
>TRBJ2-3|.|TRBV6-5
ASIRAGGSTDTQY
>TRBJ2-2|.|TRBV18
ASSPPGQGEVGELF
>TRBJ2-1|.|TRBV7-7
ASSPMGTGVNEQF
>TRBJ1-5|.|TRBV10-3
AISAVPGQGSNQPQH
>TRBJ1-5|.|TRBV19
ASSPQDRVSNQPQH
>TRBJ1-4|.|TRBV25-1
ASSEGGTGGEKLF
>TRBJ1-2|once|TRBV14
ASSQGTVYGYT
>TRBJ2-2|once|TRBV5-1
ASSLTQHDGELF
>TRBJ2-5|.|TRBV5-1
ASSATSGGAYGQETQY
>TRBJ1-2|.|TRBV19
ASTATGGLSYT
>TRBJ2-1|.|TRBV5-8
ASIPRGGSTYNEQF
>TRBJ1-5|.|TRBV30
AWTPDGSNQPQH
>TRBJ2-1|.|TRBV12-3/TRBV12-4
ASGTYEQF
>TRBJ2-1|.|TRBV7-3
ASSPLAGASNEQF
>TRBJ1-2|.|TRBV5-1
ASSLEGDYGYT
>TRBJ1-2|.|TRBV5-8
ASSLRGGYGYT
>TRBJ2-1|.|TRBV5-6
ASSLGSGDKYNEQF
>TRBJ2-3|.|TRBV5-4
ASSLAAQFTDTQY
>TRBJ2-1|.|TRBV6-6
ASSRTSGGPDNEQF
>TRBJ1-2|few|TRBV27
ASSYQGDYGYT
>TRBJ2-5|.|TRBV11-2
ASSLKHTAGTGGQETQY